A selection of T cell receptor beta chains follows, all from one sample in a study of blood T cell repertoires in COVID-19. TCRdb keeps only in-frame clones here, not all; method: immunoSEQ multiplex PCR. The table has under 300,000 clones, 82% seen once. Sequenced sample: peripheral blood. Every receptor here comes from a woman of 80 years or more with active or convalescent COVID-19. The CDR3 runs from the conserved cysteine through the conserved F or W. The order of the fields is CDR3 protein, CDR3 DNA, V gene, D gene, J gene, CDR3 length, clone size. The D gene is left open where the match is weak. Only some rows state a clone size, as once, few, many or a class for expanded clones.

CDR3: CASSVLGLAGPGELFF
DNA: TGTGCCAGCAGCGTACTGGGACTAGCCGGACCCGGGGAGCTGTTTTTT
V: TRBV9
D: TRBD2
J: TRBJ2-2
length: 16
size: few

CDR3: CASSTGTSEGNEQFF
DNA: TGCGCCAGCAGCACCGGGACTAGCGAAGGCAATGAGCAGTTCTTC
V: TRBV5-1
D: TRBD2
J: TRBJ2-1
length: 15
size: NA

CDR3: CASSLGLGSTDTQYF
DNA: TGTGCCAGCAGCTTAGGACTAGGAAGCACAGATACGCAGTATTTT
V: TRBV11-2
D: NA
J: TRBJ2-3
length: 15
size: many

CDR3: CASSYRVGSTEAFF
DNA: TGTGCCAGCAGTTACCGGGTTGGGAGCACTGAAGCTTTCTTT
V: TRBV6-5
D: NA
J: TRBJ1-1
length: 14
size: NA

CDR3: CASSPIPGVPNYGYTF
DNA: TGTGCCAGCAGCCCAATCCCCGGGGTTCCCAACTATGGCTACACCTTC
V: TRBV7-2
D: NA
J: TRBJ1-2
length: 16
size: NA

CDR3: CAISDPAGLAGNNEQFF
DNA: TGTGCCATCAGTGACCCGGCGGGACTAGCGGGTAACAATGAGCAGTTCTTC
V: TRBV10-3
D: TRBD2
J: TRBJ2-1
length: 17
size: once

CDR3: CASSDTDASNQPQHF
DNA: TGTGCCAGCAGTGACACAGATGCCAGCAATCAGCCCCAGCATTTT
V: TRBV6-2/TRBV6-3
D: NA
J: TRBJ1-5
length: 15
size: few

CDR3: CASSFPRDIYRAASNYGYTF
DNA: TGTGCCAGCAGTTTTCCACGGGACATCTACCGAGCAGCTTCTAACTATGGCTACACCTTC
V: TRBV28
D: NA
J: TRBJ1-2
length: 20
size: NA

CDR3: CASSPYSISGLSGELFF
DNA: TGTGCCAGCTCACCATATTCTATCTCCGGGTTGAGCGGGGAGCTGTTTTTT
V: TRBV18
D: NA
J: TRBJ2-2
length: 17
size: NA

CDR3: CASRRDSGGTEAFF
DNA: TGTGCCAGCAGAAGAGACAGCGGGGGCACTGAAGCTTTCTTT
V: TRBV6-5
D: NA
J: TRBJ1-1
length: 14
size: NA

CDR3: CASLPPTAGETQYF
DNA: TGTGCCAGCCTACCACCGACAGCCGGAGAGACCCAGTACTTC
V: TRBV25-1
D: NA
J: TRBJ2-5
length: 14
size: NA

CDR3: CASSGGPRGDTQYF
DNA: TGTGCCAGCAGCGGGGGGCCAAGGGGAGATACGCAGTATTTT
V: TRBV9
D: NA
J: TRBJ2-3
length: 14
size: once

CDR3: CASSLGGSGGYNEQFF
DNA: TGTGCCAGCAGCTTAGGTGGTAGCGGGGGATACAATGAGCAGTTCTTC
V: TRBV7-8
D: TRBD2
J: TRBJ2-1
length: 16
size: NA

CDR3: CASSTGLAGVYYNEQFF
DNA: TGTGCCAGCTCAACGGGACTAGCGGGAGTTTACTACAATGAGCAGTTCTTC
V: TRBV18
D: TRBD2
J: TRBJ2-1
length: 17
size: NA

CDR3: CASSLIGRTGTYGYTF
DNA: TGTGCCAGCAGTTTAATTGGGAGGACAGGGACTTATGGCTACACCTTC
V: TRBV28
D: TRBD1
J: TRBJ1-2
length: 16
size: once

CDR3: CASSLREPVPGQGAGEQYF
DNA: TGTGCCAGCAGTTTACGGGAGCCAGTTCCGGGACAGGGGGCTGGCGAGCAGTACTTC
V: TRBV28
D: TRBD1
J: TRBJ2-7
length: 19
size: NA

CDR3: CSVEDPPTGGDYGYTF
DNA: TGCAGCGTTGAAGATCCCCCTACGGGTGGCGATTATGGCTACACCTTC
V: TRBV29-1
D: NA
J: TRBJ1-2
length: 16
size: NA

CDR3: CASSSGTPFNSPLHF
DNA: TGTGCCAGCAGTTCCGGGACACCCTTTAATTCACCCCTCCACTTT
V: TRBV28
D: NA
J: TRBJ1-6
length: 15
size: NA

CDR3: CASSLRRQGNQPQHF
DNA: TGCGCCAGCAGCCTCAGGAGACAGGGCAATCAGCCCCAGCATTTT
V: TRBV4-1
D: NA
J: TRBJ1-5
length: 15
size: NA

CDR3: CASSIRGRVYGYTF
DNA: TGTGCCAGCAGTATCAGGGGGCGGGTCTATGGCTACACCTTC
V: TRBV2
D: TRBD1
J: TRBJ1-2
length: 14
size: once

CDR3: CASWTGGGYGYTF
DNA: TGTGCCAGCTGGACAGGGGGGGGCTATGGCTACACCTTC
V: TRBV28
D: TRBD1
J: TRBJ1-2
length: 13
size: many

CDR3: CASSQQGHEQYF
DNA: TGCGCCAGCAGCCAACAGGGGCACGAGCAGTACTTC
V: TRBV5-1
D: TRBD1
J: TRBJ2-7
length: 12
size: NA

CDR3: CASSLLRGTGELFF
DNA: TGTGCCAGCAGTTTATTACGCGGAACCGGGGAGCTGTTTTTT
V: TRBV28
D: NA
J: TRBJ2-2
length: 14
size: NA

CDR3: CSVGLGPNNEQFF
DNA: TGCAGCGTGGGACTGGGCCCGAACAATGAGCAGTTCTTC
V: TRBV29-1
D: NA
J: TRBJ2-1
length: 13
size: NA

CDR3: CAWSVKRGQGSYNEQFF
DNA: TGTGCCTGGAGTGTTAAACGGGGACAGGGGTCCTACAATGAGCAGTTCTTC
V: TRBV30
D: TRBD1
J: TRBJ2-1
length: 17
size: NA

CDR3: CASSLSSFGAQYF
DNA: TGTGCCAGCAGTTTATCATCCTTCGGGGCCCAGTACTTC
V: TRBV27
D: NA
J: TRBJ2-5
length: 13
size: NA

CDR3: CASSRQSNYGYTF
DNA: TGTGCCAGCAGTCGACAGTCTAACTATGGCTACACCTTC
V: TRBV12-3/TRBV12-4
D: NA
J: TRBJ1-2
length: 13
size: NA

CDR3: CASSLEPGRQPQHF
DNA: TGTGCCAGCAGCTTAGAGCCAGGTCGTCAGCCCCAGCATTTT
V: TRBV11-2
D: NA
J: TRBJ1-5
length: 14
size: NA

CDR3: CASSPSSGGISETQYF
DNA: TGCGCCAGCAGCCCCTCTAGCGGGGGGATATCCGAGACCCAGTACTTC
V: TRBV5-1
D: TRBD2
J: TRBJ2-5
length: 16
size: NA

CDR3: CASSPDSRNQPQHF
DNA: TGCGCCAGCAGTCCTGACAGTCGTAATCAGCCCCAGCATTTT
V: TRBV5-1
D: NA
J: TRBJ1-5
length: 14
size: few

CDR3: CASMGQGTGDTQYF
DNA: TGCGCCAGCATGGGACAGGGGACGGGGGATACGCAGTATTTT
V: TRBV10-2
D: TRBD1
J: TRBJ2-3
length: 14
size: few

CDR3: CASGRGNQPQHF
DNA: TGTGCCAGTGGGAGGGGAAATCAGCCCCAGCATTTT
V: TRBV27
D: NA
J: TRBJ1-5
length: 12
size: few

CDR3: CASSTTGTGGEETQYF
DNA: TGTGCCAGTAGTACGACCGGGACAGGGGGTGAGGAGACCCAGTACTTC
V: TRBV19
D: TRBD1
J: TRBJ2-5
length: 16
size: NA

CDR3: CASSERQGSYNEQFF
DNA: TGCGCCAGCAGTGAACGACAGGGCTCCTACAATGAGCAGTTCTTC
V: TRBV10-1
D: TRBD1
J: TRBJ2-1
length: 15
size: NA

CDR3: CAISGDSNYGYTF
DNA: TGTGCCATCAGTGGGGACAGCAACTATGGCTACACCTTC
V: TRBV10-3
D: TRBD1
J: TRBJ1-2
length: 13
size: NA

CDR3: CASSSQQGAGGYTF
DNA: TGTGCCAGCAGTTCCCAACAGGGGGCCGGAGGCTACACCTTC
V: TRBV6-4
D: TRBD1
J: TRBJ1-2
length: 14
size: NA

CDR3: CAITMDRAQPQHF
DNA: TGTGCCATAACCATGGACAGGGCACAGCCCCAGCATTTT
V: TRBV10-3
D: TRBD1
J: TRBJ1-5
length: 13
size: NA

CDR3: CASSDSFNRVSSYEQYF
DNA: TGTGCCAGCAGTGACTCATTCAACAGGGTTAGCTCCTACGAGCAGTACTTC
V: TRBV6-4
D: NA
J: TRBJ2-7
length: 17
size: NA

CDR3: CASSLPQGADTQYF
DNA: TGCGCCAGCAGCTTGCCCCAGGGTGCAGATACGCAGTATTTT
V: TRBV5-1
D: NA
J: TRBJ2-3
length: 14
size: NA

CDR3: CASSSGGGQGAYEQYF
DNA: TGTGCCAGCAGCAGCGGAGGGGGACAGGGAGCGTACGAGCAGTACTTC
V: TRBV5-4
D: TRBD1
J: TRBJ2-7
length: 16
size: NA

CDR3: CASSPSGTGYGNTIYF
DNA: TGTGCCAGCAGCCCTTCAGGGACAGGGTACGGAAACACCATATATTTT
V: TRBV3-1/TRBV3-2
D: TRBD1
J: TRBJ1-3
length: 16
size: few

CDR3: CASSLKGSGRASYEQYF
DNA: TGTGCCAGCAGTTTAAAGGGGAGCGGGAGGGCCTCCTACGAGCAGTACTTC
V: TRBV27
D: TRBD2
J: TRBJ2-7
length: 17
size: many

CDR3: CASSPYHTDYSNTEAFF
DNA: TGTGCCAGCTCACCCTACCACACGGACTATTCGAACACTGAAGCTTTCTTT
V: TRBV18
D: NA
J: TRBJ1-1
length: 17
size: NA